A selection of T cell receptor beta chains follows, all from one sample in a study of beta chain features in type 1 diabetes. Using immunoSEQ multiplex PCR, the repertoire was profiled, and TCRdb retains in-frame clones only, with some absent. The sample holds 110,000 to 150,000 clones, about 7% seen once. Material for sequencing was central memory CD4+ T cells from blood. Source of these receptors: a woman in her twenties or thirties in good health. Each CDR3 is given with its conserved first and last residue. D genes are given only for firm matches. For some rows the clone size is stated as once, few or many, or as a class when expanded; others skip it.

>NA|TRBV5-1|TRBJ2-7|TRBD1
TGCGCCAGCAGCCAAGGGACAGGGGTATCCTACGAGCAGTACTTC
CASSQGTGVSYEQYF
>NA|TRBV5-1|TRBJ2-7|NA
TGCGCCAGCAGCTTGGATCAGGGCGCCTACGAGCAGTACTTC
CASSLDQGAYEQYF
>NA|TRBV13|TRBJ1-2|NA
TGTGCCAGCAGCGCCCGGACAGACGTACATGGCTACACCTTC
CASSARTDVHGYTF
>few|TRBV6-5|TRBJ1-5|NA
TGTGCCAGCAGTTACTCGCACAGGCAAAATCAGCCCCAGCATTTT
CASSYSHRQNQPQHF
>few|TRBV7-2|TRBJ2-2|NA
TGTGCCAGCCGCCGGGAAGCTGGGGAGCTGTTTTTT
CASRREAGELFF
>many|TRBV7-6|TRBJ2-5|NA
TGTGCCAGCAGCTTAGCAGGGGGCCAAGAGACCCAGTACTTC
CASSLAGGQETQYF
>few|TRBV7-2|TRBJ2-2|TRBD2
TGTGCCAGCAGCCCCCGGGGGGATGCAGCGAACACCGGGGAGCTGTTTTTT
CASSPRGDAANTGELFF
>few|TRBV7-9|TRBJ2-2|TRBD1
TGTGCCAGCAGCCCACAGGGGCCCAACACCGGGGAGCTGTTTTTT
CASSPQGPNTGELFF
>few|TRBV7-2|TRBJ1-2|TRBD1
TGTGCCAGCAGCTTAGCGGGACAGGGGGACTATGGCTACACCTTC
CASSLAGQGDYGYTF
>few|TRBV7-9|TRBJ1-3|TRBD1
TGTGCCAGCAGCTTAGGCACAGGGGGATTGCGGAACACCATATATTTT
CASSLGTGGLRNTIYF
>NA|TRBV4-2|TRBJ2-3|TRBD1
TGTGCCAGCAGCGTGGGACAGGCTGGCGATACGCAGTATTTT
CASSVGQAGDTQYF
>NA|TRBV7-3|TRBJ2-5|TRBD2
TGTGCCAGCAGCTCTCAGGGACTAGCGGAAGAGACCCAGTACTTC
CASSSQGLAEETQYF
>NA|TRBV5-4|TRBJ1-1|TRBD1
TGTGCCAGCAGCTCGAGGGACAGAAACACTGAAGCTTTCTTT
CASSSRDRNTEAFF
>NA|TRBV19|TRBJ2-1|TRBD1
TGTGCCAGTAGTAGTACAGGGGGGTCCTACAATGAGCAGTTCTTC
CASSSTGGSYNEQFF
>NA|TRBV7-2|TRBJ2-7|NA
TGTGCCAGCAGCACGCAGAGGAATAACGAGCAGTACTTC
CASSTQRNNEQYF
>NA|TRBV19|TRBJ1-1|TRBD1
TGTGCCAGTACCGCGACAGGGGCAGGAGAAGCTTTCTTT
CASTATGAGEAFF
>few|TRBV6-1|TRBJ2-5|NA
TGTGCCAGCAGTGAAGGAGGAACCCAAGAGACCCAGTACTTC
CASSEGGTQETQYF
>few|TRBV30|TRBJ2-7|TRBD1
TGTGCCTGGAGTGACCCCGGCCACAGGGGGATTTACGAGCAGTACTTC
CAWSDPGHRGIYEQYF
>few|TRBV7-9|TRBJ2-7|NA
TGTGCCAGCAGCTCAAACAGGGCCCCCTACGAGCAGTACTTC
CASSSNRAPYEQYF
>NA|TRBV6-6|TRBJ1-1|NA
TGTGCCAGCAGTCTCACACAGAACACTGAAGCTTTCTTT
CASSLTQNTEAFF
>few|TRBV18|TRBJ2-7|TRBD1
TGTGCCAGCTCACCAAGAAGTGCGACAGGGGGCGAGCAGTACTTC
CASSPRSATGGEQYF
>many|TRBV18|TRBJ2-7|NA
TGTGCCAGCTCACTCCGGGAGCACGAGCAGTACTTC
CASSLREHEQYF
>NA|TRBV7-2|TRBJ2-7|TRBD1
TGTGCCAGCAGCTCCGCTGGGGGACAGGGGGTCTACGAGCAGTACTTC
CASSSAGGQGVYEQYF
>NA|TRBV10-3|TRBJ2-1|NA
TGTGCCATCAGTGAGTCGCAGGGCCATGAGCAGTTCTTC
CAISESQGHEQFF
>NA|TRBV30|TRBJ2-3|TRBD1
TGTGCCTGGAGTTCTGACAGGGGGCTCACAGATACGCAGTATTTT
CAWSSDRGLTDTQYF
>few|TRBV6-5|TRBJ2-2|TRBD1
TGTGCCAGCAGCCCCGGGACAGGGGTCCCGGGGGAGCTGTTTTTT
CASSPGTGVPGELFF
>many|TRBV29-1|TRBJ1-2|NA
TGCAGCGCGGCACAGGGATCGGGGTATGGCTACACCTTC
CSAAQGSGYGYTF
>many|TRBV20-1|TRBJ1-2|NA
TGCAGTGGGCCAGGGTCCTATGGCTACACCTTC
CSGPGSYGYTF
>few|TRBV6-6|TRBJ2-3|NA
TGTGCCAGCAGTCGGGGATCCGCAGATACGCAGTATTTT
CASSRGSADTQYF
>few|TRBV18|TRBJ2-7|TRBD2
TGTGCCAGCTCCCCGACTAGCGGGAACTACGAGCAGTACTTC
CASSPTSGNYEQYF
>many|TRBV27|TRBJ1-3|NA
TGTGCCAGCAGCCCCGGGGAGGGCAGGGGATCTGGAAACACCATATATTTT
CASSPGEGRGSGNTIYF
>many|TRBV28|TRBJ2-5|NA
TGTGCCAGCAGAAACTGGGTGGGGGCTTCAGAGACCCAGTACTTC
CASRNWVGASETQYF
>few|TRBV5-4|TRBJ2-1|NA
TGTGCCAGCAGCTTGGGGGGGCCACCCTGGCCCTTTTTCGAGCAGTTCTTC
CASSLGGPPWPFFEQFF
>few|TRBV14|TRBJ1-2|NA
TGTGCCAGCAGCCAAGATCCCTATGCAGGCGGCTACACCTTC
CASSQDPYAGGYTF
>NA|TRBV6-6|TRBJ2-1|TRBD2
TGTGCCAGCACCATAAGCGGGGCCTACAATGAGCAGTTCTTC
CASTISGAYNEQFF
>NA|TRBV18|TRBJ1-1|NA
TGTGCCAGCACATTCCGGGACACTGAAGCTTTCTTT
CASTFRDTEAFF
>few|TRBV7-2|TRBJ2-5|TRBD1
TGTGCCAGCGTCTCGGGTCGGACAGGTCACGAGACCCAGTACTTC
CASVSGRTGHETQYF
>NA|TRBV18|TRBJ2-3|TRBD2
TGTGCCAGCTCAGCGACATCTAGCGGGAGTCTGGATACGCAGTATTTT
CASSATSSGSLDTQYF
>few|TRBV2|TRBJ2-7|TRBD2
TGTGCCAGCACCCACGGGACTACGCCCTTATACGAGCAGTACTTC
CASTHGTTPLYEQYF
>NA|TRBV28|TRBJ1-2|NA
TGTGCCAGCAGTTTGGTAGGCACAGTCTATGGCTACACCTTC
CASSLVGTVYGYTF
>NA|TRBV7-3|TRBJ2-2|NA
TGTGCCACTCGGAGGGAAGGGAGAACCGGGGAGCTGTTTTTT
CATRREGRTGELFF
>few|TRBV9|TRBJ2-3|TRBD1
TGTGCCATCCAACGGGGACCGAACAGGGGTGTCGCAGATACGCAGTATTTT
CAIQRGPNRGVADTQYF
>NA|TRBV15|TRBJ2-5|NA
TGTGCCACCAGCAGAGCCGCAGAAGAGACCCAGTACTTC
CATSRAAEETQYF
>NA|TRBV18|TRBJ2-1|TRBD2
TGTGCCAGCTCACCGAGGACTAGCAACTACAATGAGCAGTTCTTC
CASSPRTSNYNEQFF
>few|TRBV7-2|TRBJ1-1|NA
TGTGCCAGCAGCGCCGCAGGGGTGGCGAACACTGAAGCTTTCTTT
CASSAAGVANTEAFF
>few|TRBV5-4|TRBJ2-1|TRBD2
TGTGCCAGCAGCTTAGCTAGCGGGGGCCAGTTCTTC
CASSLASGGQFF
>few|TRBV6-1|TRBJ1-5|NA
TGTGCCAGCAGTCGTAACAGGGATAGCAATCAGCCCCAGCATTTT
CASSRNRDSNQPQHF
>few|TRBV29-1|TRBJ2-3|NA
TGCAGCGTTGACGAGGGGGCGCAGTATTTT
CSVDEGAQYF
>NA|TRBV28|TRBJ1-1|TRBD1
TGTGCCAGCAGTTTTGGACAGGGAGACACTGAAGCTTTCTTT
CASSFGQGDTEAFF
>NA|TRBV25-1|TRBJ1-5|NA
TGTGCCAGCAGTCCCGCGGGGGGGATCAATCAGCCCCAGCATTTT
CASSPAGGINQPQHF